Listed below are T cell receptor beta chains from one sample, sequenced in a study of shared clonotypes between healthy human individuals. This table comes from immunoSEQ multiplex PCR, and its TCRdb copy is limited to in-frame clones, with some not included. The repertoire holds 2 million to 2.5 million clones, with 90% to 95% as singletons. The sample consisted of naive CD4+ T cells sorted from blood. These receptors were taken from a man between 18 and 35 years old in good health. The CDR3 runs from the conserved cysteine through the conserved F or W. The order of the fields is clone size, J gene, V gene, CDR3 protein. Clone size, where shown, is once, few, many, or a class for clones that have expanded.

NA	TRBJ1-5	TRBV10-3	CATNPDRNQPQHF
NA	TRBJ1-1	TRBV30	CASGQKNTEAFF
NA	TRBJ2-2	TRBV5-1	CASSIGTANTGELFF
NA	TRBJ2-3	TRBV20-1	CSATRTDTQYF
NA	TRBJ1-1	TRBV21-1	CASETGVTEAFF
once	TRBJ2-5	TRBV27	CASSRAGEETQYF
NA	TRBJ1-1	TRBV12-5	CASGYPNTEAFF
NA	TRBJ1-1	TRBV5-1	CASSFRAFGDEAFF
NA	TRBJ1-5	TRBV5-8	CASSPGAGTFEPQHF
NA	TRBJ1-5	TRBV9	CASSLGAGMGNQPQHF
NA	TRBJ2-5	TRBV30	CAWSVRVGETQYF
few	TRBJ1-5	TRBV30	CAWSTGGPQPQHF
NA	TRBJ1-3	TRBV12-5	CASGLRIGEGENTIYF
NA	TRBJ2-1	TRBV28	CASKTSDSYNEQFF